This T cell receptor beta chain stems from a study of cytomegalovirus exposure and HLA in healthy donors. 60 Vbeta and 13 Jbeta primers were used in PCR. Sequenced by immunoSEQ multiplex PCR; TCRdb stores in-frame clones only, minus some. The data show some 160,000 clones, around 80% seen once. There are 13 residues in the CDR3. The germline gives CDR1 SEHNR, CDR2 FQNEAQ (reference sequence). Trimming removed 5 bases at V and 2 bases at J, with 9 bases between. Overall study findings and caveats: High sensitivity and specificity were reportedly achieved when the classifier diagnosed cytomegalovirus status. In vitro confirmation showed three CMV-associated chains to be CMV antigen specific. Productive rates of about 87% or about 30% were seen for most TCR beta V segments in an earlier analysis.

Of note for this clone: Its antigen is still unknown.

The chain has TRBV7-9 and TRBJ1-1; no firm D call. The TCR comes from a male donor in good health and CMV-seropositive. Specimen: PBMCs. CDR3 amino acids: CASSPEGNTEAFF. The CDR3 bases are TGTGCCAGCAGCCCGGAGGGAAACACTGAAGCTTTCTTT.